The 29 T cell receptor beta chains reported below all come from one sample, sequenced in a study of T cells expressing NK-cell markers. TCRdb reprocessed the 5' RACE reads; each CDR3 protein has one entry and no DNA is given. Recorded for this sample: roughly 300,000 distinct CDR3 sequences. The sample taken for sequencing was blood T cells: a sorted CD56 or NKG2C T cell subset, CD4+ or CD8+ T cells, or bulk PBMC T cells (not recorded which). The source of these receptors is a woman aged 18 to 75 in good health.

The V and J genes are TRBV7-9 and TRBJ2-2; the TRBD1 assignment by TCRdb is unverifiable without DNA. This CDR3 has 15 residues. CDR1 and CDR2 (germline): SEHNR, FQNEAQ (reference sequence). CDR3: CASSSTPTGGGELFF.

The V gene is TRBV3-1, the J gene TRBJ2-3; TCRdb proposes TRBD1, but this gene call is untestable without DNA. Per germline, CDR1 LGHDT and CDR2 YNNKEL (reference sequence). CDR3 length equals 13 residues. The CDR3 spells CASTTTGSDTQYF.

The chain uses TRBV5-1 and TRBJ2-7. Germline CDR1 SGHRS, CDR2 YFSETQ. CDR3 length equals 16 residues. The CDR3 reads CASSLGVGIPPYEQYF.

V is TRBV20-1 and J is TRBJ1-2. CDR1 and CDR2 from the germline V gene are DFQATT and SNEGSKA (reference sequence). The CDR3 extends over 15 amino acids. CDR3 protein: CSARTLKLANYGYTF.

The chain has TRBV20-1 and TRBJ1-1; TCRdb's D call, TRBD1, is unchecked because there is no DNA. Per the germline V gene, CDR1 is DFQATT and CDR2 is SNEGSKA (reference sequence). This CDR3 is 13 amino acids long. This CDR3 reads CSAFRSRGTEAFF.

This chain links TRBV25-1 with TRBJ1-2; TCRdb lists TRBD1, though no DNA is available to test this call. This CDR3 region has 14 residues. Germline-derived CDR1 and CDR2 are MGHDK and SYGVNS. CDR3 in amino acids: CASSEAGTEAGYTF.

CDR3 in amino acids: CAGCTSGSSYNEQFF. This sequence joins TRBV12-3 or TRBV12-4 and TRBJ2-1; the TCRdb call, TRBD2, lacks DNA for checking. The CDR3 contains 15 residues.

The chain couples TRBV19 to TRBJ1-2; with no DNA, the TCRdb D assignment of TRBD1 cannot be verified. The CDR3 contains 13 residues. Germline V gene sequence: CDR1 LNHDA, CDR2 SQIVND (reference sequence). This chain's CDR3 is CASKDRDKYGYTF.

The V call is TRBV29-1, the J call TRBJ2-7; TCRdb lists TRBD1, though no DNA is available to test this call. This CDR3 has 11 residues. Germline V gives CDR1 SQVTM, CDR2 ANQGSEA. This chain's CDR3 is CSALGGNEQYF.

The J gene is TRBJ2-1, the V gene TRBV20-1; the TCRdb call, TRBD1, lacks DNA for checking. Germline CDR1 reads DFQATT; CDR2 reads SNEGSKA (reference sequence). This CDR3 has 14 residues. The CDR3 spells CSAWGTESNNEQFF.

V is TRBV12-3 or TRBV12-4 and J is TRBJ2-1; TCRdb designates TRBD1, a call that cannot be tested without DNA. The CDR3 spans 13 residues. CDR3 residues: CASRSGGRPSVFF.

The rearrangement links TRBV7-2 to TRBJ2-3. Germline V gene data show CDR1 as SGHTA and CDR2 as FQGNSA. The CDR3 is made up of 16 amino acids. CDR3 amino acids: CASSFYLLGMTDTQYF.

The chain employs TRBV10-3 and TRBJ1-2; the TRBD1 assignment by TCRdb is unverifiable without DNA. Germline-derived CDR1 and CDR2 are ENHRY and SYGVKD. The CDR3 totals 17 residues. The CDR3 spells CAISESTGGQGYYGYTF.

This rearrangement joins TRBV7-6 to TRBJ2-7; the TCRdb D gene call, TRBD2, has no DNA to confirm it. Germline V gives CDR1 SGHVS, CDR2 FNYEAQ. There are 17 residues in the CDR3. This CDR3 reads CASSLLASGGRAAEQYF.

The chain has TRBV7-9 and TRBJ2-1; TCRdb outputs TRBD1, but without DNA this stays unchecked. The CDR3 sequence is 15 residues long. CDR1 SEHNR and CDR2 FQNEAQ come from the germline V gene (reference sequence). CDR3 residues: CASSLAPDTLGGQFF.

This sequence joins TRBV7-9 and TRBJ1-4; TCRdb indicates TRBD1, and absent DNA this call remains unverified. The length of the CDR3 is 12 residues. Germline V gene sequence: CDR1 SEHNR, CDR2 FQNEAQ (reference sequence). The CDR3 spells CASSFGGSELFF.

The gene calls are TRBV14 and TRBJ1-1; TCRdb reports TRBD1, a call that lacks DNA to check it against. The CDR3 contains 12 residues. Germline V gene sequence: CDR1 SGHDN, CDR2 FVKESK. The CDR3 protein is CASSQSGVGAFF.

This chain connects TRBV5-6 to TRBJ2-2; TCRdb's assignment of TRBD1 cannot be checked, as there is no DNA. The CDR3 contains 17 residues. The V gene's germline CDR1 is SGHDT and CDR2 YYEEEE. The CDR3 sequence: CASSLVRGGFGTGELFF.

The V gene is TRBV12-3 or TRBV12-4, the J gene TRBJ2-6; TCRdb's D gene call, TRBD2, goes unchecked for lack of DNA. The CDR3 totals 18 residues. The CDR3 here is CASTTWRVGLSGANVLTF.

The chain recombines TRBV4-1 with TRBJ2-1; there is no DNA to check the TCRdb D call of TRBD2. The germline gives CDR1 MGHRA, CDR2 YSYEKL. This CDR3 has 17 amino acids. Here the CDR3 reads CASSQIGSSGGDNEQFF.

V is TRBV6-1 and J is TRBJ1-6. The germline gives CDR1 MNHNS, CDR2 SASEGT. The CDR3 sequence is 15 residues long. This CDR3 is CASSPRSSYNSPLHF.

The chain uses TRBV6-1 and TRBJ1-2; TCRdb's D call, TRBD1, is unchecked because there is no DNA. The germline gives CDR1 MNHNS, CDR2 SASEGT. The CDR3 spans 14 residues. CDR3 amino acids: CASSPDSAGYGYTF.

The chain carries TRBV30 and TRBJ1-5; lacking DNA, the TRBD1 call made by TCRdb goes unchecked. This CDR3 has 15 amino acids. Germline CDR1 is GTSNPN and CDR2 is SVGIG (reference sequence). The CDR3 spells CAWSVWGHGNQPQHF.

The chain combines TRBV11-2 with TRBJ2-5. The CDR3 length is 14 residues. Germline-derived CDR1 and CDR2 are SGHAT and FQNNGV. CDR3 residues: CASSVGWGQETQYF.

This chain connects TRBV29-1 to TRBJ1-6; TCRdb reports TRBD1, a call that lacks DNA to check it against. The CDR3 is 12 amino acids. CDR1 is SQVTM, CDR2 ANQGSEA, per germline. CDR3 amino acids: CSVRQGDSPLHF.

J is TRBJ2-2 and V is TRBV4-3. Germline-derived CDR1 and CDR2 are LGHNA and YSLEER. This CDR3 comprises 15 residues. The CDR3 spells CASSQRLPNTGELFF.

The rearrangement joins TRBV29-1 to TRBJ2-1. The CDR3 sequence is 15 residues long. Per the germline V gene, CDR1 is SQVTM and CDR2 is ANQGSEA. The CDR3 sequence: CSVDGRLSSYNEQFF.

This rearrangement joins TRBV20-1 to TRBJ2-1; no DNA is available, so the TRBD2 call from TCRdb remains unchecked. This CDR3 region has 18 residues. The germline gives CDR1 DFQATT, CDR2 SNEGSKA (reference sequence). The CDR3 sequence is CSARKLAGDAPSNNEQFF.

The V call is TRBV7-9, the J call TRBJ2-1; the TCRdb D gene call, TRBD1, has no DNA to confirm it. The CDR3 is 12 amino acids. Germline assignment: CDR1 SEHNR and CDR2 FQNEAQ (reference sequence). CDR3 sequence: CASSLAGGEQFF.